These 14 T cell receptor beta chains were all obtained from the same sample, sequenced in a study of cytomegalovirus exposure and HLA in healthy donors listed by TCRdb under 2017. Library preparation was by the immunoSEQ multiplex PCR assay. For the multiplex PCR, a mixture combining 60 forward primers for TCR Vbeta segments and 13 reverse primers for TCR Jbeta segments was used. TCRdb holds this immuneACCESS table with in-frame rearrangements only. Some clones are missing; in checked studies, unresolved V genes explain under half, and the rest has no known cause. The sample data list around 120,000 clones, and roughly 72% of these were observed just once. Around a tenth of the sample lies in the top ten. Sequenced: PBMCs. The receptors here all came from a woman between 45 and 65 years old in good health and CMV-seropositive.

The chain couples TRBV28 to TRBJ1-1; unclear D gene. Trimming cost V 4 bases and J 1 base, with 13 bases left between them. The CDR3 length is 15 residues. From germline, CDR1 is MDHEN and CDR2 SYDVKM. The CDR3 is CASSSPRAANTEAFF. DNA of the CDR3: TGTGCCAGCAGTTCACCTCGTGCGGCGAACACTGAAGCTTTCTTT.

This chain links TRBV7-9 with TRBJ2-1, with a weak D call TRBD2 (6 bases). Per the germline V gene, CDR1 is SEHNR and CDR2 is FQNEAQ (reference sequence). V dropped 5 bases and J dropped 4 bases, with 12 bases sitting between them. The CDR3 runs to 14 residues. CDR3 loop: CASSPSGTYNEQFF. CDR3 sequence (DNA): TGTGCCAGCAGCCCCTCCGGGACTTACAATGAGCAGTTCTTC.

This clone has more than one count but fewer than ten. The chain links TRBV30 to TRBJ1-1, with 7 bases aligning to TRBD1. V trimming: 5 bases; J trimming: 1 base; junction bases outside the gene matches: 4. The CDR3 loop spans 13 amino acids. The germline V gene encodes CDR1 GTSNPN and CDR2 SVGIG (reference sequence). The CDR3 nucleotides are TGTGCCTGGCTTAGACAGGGGAACACTGAAGCTTTCTTT. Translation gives CAWLRQGNTEAFF.

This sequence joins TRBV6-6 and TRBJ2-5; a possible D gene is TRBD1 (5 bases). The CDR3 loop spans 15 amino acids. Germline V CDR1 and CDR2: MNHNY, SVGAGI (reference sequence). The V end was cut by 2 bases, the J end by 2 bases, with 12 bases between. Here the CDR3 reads CASSYQGRQQETQYF. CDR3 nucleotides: TGTGCCAGCAGTTACCAGGGTAGGCAGCAAGAGACCCAGTACTTC.

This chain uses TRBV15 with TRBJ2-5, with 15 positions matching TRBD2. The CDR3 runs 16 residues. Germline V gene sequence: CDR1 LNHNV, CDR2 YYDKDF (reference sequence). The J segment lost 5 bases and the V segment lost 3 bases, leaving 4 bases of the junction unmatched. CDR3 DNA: TGTGCCACCAGCAGCCGGACTAGCGGGAGGGTGGAGACCCAGTACTTC. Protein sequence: CATSSRTSGRVETQYF.

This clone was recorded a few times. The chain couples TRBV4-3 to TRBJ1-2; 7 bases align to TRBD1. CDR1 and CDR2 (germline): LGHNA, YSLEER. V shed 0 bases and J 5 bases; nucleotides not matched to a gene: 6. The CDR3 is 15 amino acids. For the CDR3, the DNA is TGCGCCAGCAGCCAAGATCGTACAGGGGAATATGGCTACACCTTC. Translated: CASSQDRTGEYGYTF.

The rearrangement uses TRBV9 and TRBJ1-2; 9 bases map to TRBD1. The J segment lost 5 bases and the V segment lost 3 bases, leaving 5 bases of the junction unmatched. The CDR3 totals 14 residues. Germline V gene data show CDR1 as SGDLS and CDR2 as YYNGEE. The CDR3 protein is CASSAGDRVYGYTF. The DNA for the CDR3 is TGTGCCAGCAGCGCGGGGGACAGGGTTTATGGCTACACCTTC.

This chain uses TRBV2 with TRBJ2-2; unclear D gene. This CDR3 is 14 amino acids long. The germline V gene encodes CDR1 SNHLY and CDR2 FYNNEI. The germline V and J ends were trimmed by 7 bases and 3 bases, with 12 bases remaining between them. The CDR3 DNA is TGTGCCAGCATGCCAACCACGGACACCGGGGAGCTGTTTTTT. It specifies CASMPTTDTGELFF.

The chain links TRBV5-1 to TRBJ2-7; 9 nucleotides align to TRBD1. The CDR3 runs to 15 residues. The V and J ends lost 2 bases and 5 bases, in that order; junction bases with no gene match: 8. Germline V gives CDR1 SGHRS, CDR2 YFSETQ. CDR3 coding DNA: TGCGCCAGCAGCTTTGGACAGGGGCAAACCGACGAGCAGTACTTC. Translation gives CASSFGQGQTDEQYF.

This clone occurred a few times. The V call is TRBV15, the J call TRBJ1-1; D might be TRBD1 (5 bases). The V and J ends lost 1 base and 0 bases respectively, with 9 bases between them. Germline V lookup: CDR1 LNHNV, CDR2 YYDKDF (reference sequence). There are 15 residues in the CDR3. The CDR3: CATSRGAGMNTEAFF. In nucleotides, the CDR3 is TGTGCCACCAGCAGAGGGGCAGGGATGAACACTGAAGCTTTCTTT. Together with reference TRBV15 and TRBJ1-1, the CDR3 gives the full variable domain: DAMVIQNPRYQVTQFGKPVTLSCSQTLNHNVMYWYQQKSSQAPKLLFHYYDKDFNNEADTPDNFQSRRPNTSFCFLDIRSPGLGDTAMYLCATSRGAGMNTEAFFGQGTRLTVV.

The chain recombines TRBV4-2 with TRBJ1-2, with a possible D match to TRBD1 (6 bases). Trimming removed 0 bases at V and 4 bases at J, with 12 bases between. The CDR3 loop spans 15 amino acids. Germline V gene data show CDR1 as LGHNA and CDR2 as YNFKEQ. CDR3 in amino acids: CASSQDLDRVYGYTF. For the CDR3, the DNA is TGTGCCAGCAGCCAAGACTTGGACAGAGTCTATGGCTACACCTTC.

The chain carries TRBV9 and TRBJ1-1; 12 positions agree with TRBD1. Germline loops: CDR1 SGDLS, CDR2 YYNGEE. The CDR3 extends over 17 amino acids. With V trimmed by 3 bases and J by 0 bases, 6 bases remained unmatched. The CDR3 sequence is CASSGGTGGELNTEAFF. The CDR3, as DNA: TGTGCCAGCAGCGGCGGGACAGGGGGCGAATTGAACACTGAAGCTTTCTTT.

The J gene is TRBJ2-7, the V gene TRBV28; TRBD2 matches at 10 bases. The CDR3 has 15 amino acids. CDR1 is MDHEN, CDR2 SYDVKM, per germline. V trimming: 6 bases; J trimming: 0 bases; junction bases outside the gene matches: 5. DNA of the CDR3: TGTGCCAGCAGCCCTACTAGCGGGGCCTCCTACGAGCAGTACTTC. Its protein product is CASSPTSGASYEQYF. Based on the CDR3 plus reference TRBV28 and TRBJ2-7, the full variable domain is DVKVTQSSRYLVKRTGEKVFLECVQDMDHENMFWYRQDPGLGLRLIYFSYDVKMKEKGDIPEGYSVSREKKERFSLILESASTNQTSMYLCASSPTSGASYEQYFGPGTRLTVT.

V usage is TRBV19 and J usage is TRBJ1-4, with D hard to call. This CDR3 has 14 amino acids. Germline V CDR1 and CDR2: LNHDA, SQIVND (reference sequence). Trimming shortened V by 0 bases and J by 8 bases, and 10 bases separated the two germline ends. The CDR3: CASSIERQREKLFF. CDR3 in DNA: TGTGCCAGTAGTATAGAGCGGCAGAGAGAAAAACTGTTTTTT.